This record covers a single TCR beta chain. TCRdb's table, derived via immunoSEQ multiplex PCR, lists solely in-frame clones and lacks some. The repertoire holds approximately 2,300,000 clones, with approximately 90% as singletons. V lost 3 bases to trimming and J lost 9 bases, with 15 bases between them. CDR1 and CDR2 (germline): MNHNY, SVGAGI (reference sequence). The CDR3 sequence is 14 residues long. This specimen belongs to a study of shared clonotypes between healthy human individuals. Study-level background: Donors, aged 18 to 49, were a couple of women and a few men.

The rearrangement uses TRBV6-6 and TRBJ1-3, with D hard to call. The clonotype comes from a man aged 18 to 35 in good health. Some clones in this sample may be carry-over from other donors' samples. Sequencing was performed on naive CD4+ T cells from PBMCs. The subset: CD45RA+ positively selected. The CDR3 DNA reads TGTGCCAGCAGTTATTCGGGCCCCGCCGGCACCATATATTTT. Its protein is CASSYSGPAGTIYF.